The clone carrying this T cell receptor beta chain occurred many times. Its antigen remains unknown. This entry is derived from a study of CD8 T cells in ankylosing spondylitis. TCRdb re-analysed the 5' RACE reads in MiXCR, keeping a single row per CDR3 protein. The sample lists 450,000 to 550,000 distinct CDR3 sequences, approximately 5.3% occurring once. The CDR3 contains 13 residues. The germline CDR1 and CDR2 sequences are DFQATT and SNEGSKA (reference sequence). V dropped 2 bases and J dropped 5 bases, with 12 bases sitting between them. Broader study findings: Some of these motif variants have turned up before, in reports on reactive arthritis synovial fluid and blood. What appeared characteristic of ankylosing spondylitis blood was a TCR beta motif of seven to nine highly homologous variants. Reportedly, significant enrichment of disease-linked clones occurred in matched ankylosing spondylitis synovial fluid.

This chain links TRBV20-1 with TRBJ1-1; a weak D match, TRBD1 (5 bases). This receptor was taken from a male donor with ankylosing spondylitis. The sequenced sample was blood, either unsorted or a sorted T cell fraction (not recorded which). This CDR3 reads CSARRDALTEAFF. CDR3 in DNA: TGCAGTGCTAGAAGGGACGCCTTGACTGAAGCTTTCTTT.